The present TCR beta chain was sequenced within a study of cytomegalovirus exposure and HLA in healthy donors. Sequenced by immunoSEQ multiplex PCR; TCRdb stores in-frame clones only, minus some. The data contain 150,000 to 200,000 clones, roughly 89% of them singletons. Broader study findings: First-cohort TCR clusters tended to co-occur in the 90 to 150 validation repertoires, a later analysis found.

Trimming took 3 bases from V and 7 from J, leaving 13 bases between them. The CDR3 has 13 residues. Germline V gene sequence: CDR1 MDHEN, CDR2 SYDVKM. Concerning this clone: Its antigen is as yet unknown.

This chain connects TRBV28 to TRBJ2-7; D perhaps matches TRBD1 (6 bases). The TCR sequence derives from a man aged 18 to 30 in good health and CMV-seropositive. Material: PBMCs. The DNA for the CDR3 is TGTGCCAGCAGTTTGGGGGCCGTAGTTGAGCAGTACTTC. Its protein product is CASSLGAVVEQYF.